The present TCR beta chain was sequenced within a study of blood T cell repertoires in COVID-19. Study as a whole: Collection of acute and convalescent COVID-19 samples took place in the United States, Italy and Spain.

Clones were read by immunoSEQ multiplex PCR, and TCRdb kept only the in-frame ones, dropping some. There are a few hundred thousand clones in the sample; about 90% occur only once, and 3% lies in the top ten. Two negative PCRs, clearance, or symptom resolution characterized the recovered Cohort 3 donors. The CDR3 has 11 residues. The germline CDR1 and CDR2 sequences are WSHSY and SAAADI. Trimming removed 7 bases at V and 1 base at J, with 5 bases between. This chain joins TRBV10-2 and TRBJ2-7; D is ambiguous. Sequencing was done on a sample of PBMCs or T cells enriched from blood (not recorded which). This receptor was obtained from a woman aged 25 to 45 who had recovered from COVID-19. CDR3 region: CASKYSYEQYF. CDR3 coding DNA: TGCGCCAGCAAATATTCCTACGAGCAGTACTTC.